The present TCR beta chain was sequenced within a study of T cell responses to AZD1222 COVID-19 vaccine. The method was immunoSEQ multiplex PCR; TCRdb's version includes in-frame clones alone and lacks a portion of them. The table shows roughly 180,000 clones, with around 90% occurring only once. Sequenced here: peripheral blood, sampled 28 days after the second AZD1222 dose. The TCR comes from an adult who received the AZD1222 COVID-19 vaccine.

The CDR3 region has the DNA TGTGCCAGCAGTTCCCGGGACGGCCTAACCTACGAGCAGTACTTC. Translated, it gives CASSSRDGLTYEQYF. This chain links TRBV27 with TRBJ2-7; D tentatively reads TRBD1 or TRBD2 (5 bases each). This CDR3 has 15 residues. V was clipped by 4 bases and J by 2 bases, with 15 bases between them. CDR1 and CDR2 (germline): MNHEY, SMNVEV (reference sequence).